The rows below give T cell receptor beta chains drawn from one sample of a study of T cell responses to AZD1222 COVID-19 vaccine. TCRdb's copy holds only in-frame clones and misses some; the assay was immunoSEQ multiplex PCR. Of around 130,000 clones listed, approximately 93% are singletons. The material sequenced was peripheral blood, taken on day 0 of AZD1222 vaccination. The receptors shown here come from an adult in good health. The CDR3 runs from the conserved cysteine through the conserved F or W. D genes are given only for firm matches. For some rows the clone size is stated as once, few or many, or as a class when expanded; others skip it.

cdr3_nt: TGCAGCGTTGAAGACCCGCTATCCTACGAGCAGTACTTC; cdr3_aa: CSVEDPLSYEQYF; cdr3_length: 13; clone_size: .; j_call: TRBJ2-7; v_call: TRBV29-1; d_call: .
cdr3_nt: TGTGCCAGCAGCTCCGGACTAGCGGGGCGAGACGAGTACTTC; cdr3_aa: CASSSGLAGRDEYF; cdr3_length: 14; clone_size: .; j_call: TRBJ2-7; v_call: TRBV28; d_call: TRBD2
cdr3_nt: TGTGCCAGCTCATGGTCTTATGACGGCTACACCTTC; cdr3_aa: CASSWSYDGYTF; cdr3_length: 12; clone_size: .; j_call: TRBJ1-2; v_call: TRBV18; d_call: .
cdr3_nt: TGTGCCAGCAGCTTCGGCCGCGGTGAAGCTTTCTTT; cdr3_aa: CASSFGRGEAFF; cdr3_length: 12; clone_size: .; j_call: TRBJ1-1; v_call: TRBV13; d_call: .
cdr3_nt: TGTGCCAGTTCCCGGCAGGGTACTGAAGCTTTCTTT; cdr3_aa: CASSRQGTEAFF; cdr3_length: 12; clone_size: once; j_call: TRBJ1-1; v_call: TRBV6-5; d_call: .
cdr3_nt: TGTGCCAGCAGTAAGGACGGCGTGGGGTACGAGCAGTACTTC; cdr3_aa: CASSKDGVGYEQYF; cdr3_length: 14; clone_size: .; j_call: TRBJ2-7; v_call: TRBV2; d_call: .
cdr3_nt: TGTGCCAGCAGCTTGTGGGGCGGTGGCACTGAAGCTTTCTTT; cdr3_aa: CASSLWGGGTEAFF; cdr3_length: 14; clone_size: .; j_call: TRBJ1-1; v_call: TRBV5-6; d_call: .
cdr3_nt: TGTGCCAGCAGCGTAGGGCACCTGAGCAATCAGCCCCAGCATTTT; cdr3_aa: CASSVGHLSNQPQHF; cdr3_length: 15; clone_size: .; j_call: TRBJ1-5; v_call: TRBV9; d_call: .
cdr3_nt: TGTGCCTCTAAAAAGGGGGATGGAAACACCATATATTTT; cdr3_aa: CASKKGDGNTIYF; cdr3_length: 13; clone_size: .; j_call: TRBJ1-3; v_call: TRBV6-5; d_call: .
cdr3_nt: TGTGCCAGCAGCCAAGTCCTCGGGGTAGAGGAGCAGTACTTC; cdr3_aa: CASSQVLGVEEQYF; cdr3_length: 14; clone_size: .; j_call: TRBJ2-7; v_call: TRBV14; d_call: .
cdr3_nt: TGTGCCAGTAGTATCGGTCCGACTGGCTACGAGCAGTACTTC; cdr3_aa: CASSIGPTGYEQYF; cdr3_length: 14; clone_size: .; j_call: TRBJ2-7; v_call: TRBV19; d_call: .
cdr3_nt: TGTGCCAGCAGTGAATCAATGAACACTGAAGCTTTCTTT; cdr3_aa: CASSESMNTEAFF; cdr3_length: 13; clone_size: .; j_call: TRBJ1-1; v_call: TRBV25-1; d_call: .
cdr3_nt: TGTGCCAGCACTCAACCGGGACAGGGTTACGAGCAGTACTTC; cdr3_aa: CASTQPGQGYEQYF; cdr3_length: 14; clone_size: .; j_call: TRBJ2-7; v_call: TRBV6-5; d_call: TRBD1
cdr3_nt: TGTGCCAGCAACCTCCGGGACACGCAGCCCCAGCATTTT; cdr3_aa: CASNLRDTQPQHF; cdr3_length: 13; clone_size: .; j_call: TRBJ1-5; v_call: TRBV12-3/TRBV12-4; d_call: .
cdr3_nt: TGTGCCAGCAGTAACCGGGACAGGGGGTTAACCGGGGAGCTGTTTTTT; cdr3_aa: CASSNRDRGLTGELFF; cdr3_length: 16; clone_size: .; j_call: TRBJ2-2; v_call: TRBV7-9; d_call: TRBD1
cdr3_nt: TGTGCCACCAGTGATGAAGGAGGCGGTTACAATGAGCAGTTCTTC; cdr3_aa: CATSDEGGGYNEQFF; cdr3_length: 15; clone_size: .; j_call: TRBJ2-1; v_call: TRBV24-1; d_call: .